A selection of T cell receptor beta chains follows, all from one sample in a study of blood T cell repertoires in COVID-19. Produced via immunoSEQ multiplex PCR; TCRdb's table is partial and in-frame only. The data hold 150,000 to 200,000 clones, with approximately 81% observed a single time. Material for sequencing was PBMCs or T cells enriched from blood (not recorded which). These receptor sequences come from a man in his fifties or sixties who had recovered from COVID-19. The CDR3 runs from the conserved cysteine through the conserved F or W. A D gene is named only where the DNA matches it firmly. Expanded clones are given a class, and other clones once, few, many or no size at all.

v_gene	j_gene	len	abundance	d_gene	CDR3aa	CDR3nt
TRBV11-1	TRBJ2-1	13	NA	NA	CASRVLGANEQFF	TGTGCCAGCAGAGTTTTGGGGGCTAATGAGCAGTTCTTC
TRBV11-2	TRBJ2-1	15	NA	NA	CASSLWSGPYNEQFF	TGTGCCAGCAGCTTGTGGTCAGGCCCCTACAATGAGCAGTTCTTC
TRBV6-5	TRBJ2-2	15	NA	TRBD2	CASSIAGGLTGELFF	TGTGCCAGCAGCATAGCGGGGGGCCTAACCGGGGAGCTGTTTTTT
TRBV7-2	TRBJ2-7	15	once	TRBD2	CASSVRNSGIYEQYF	TGTGCCAGCAGCGTTAGGAATAGCGGGATCTACGAGCAGTACTTC
TRBV18	TRBJ1-5	15	NA	TRBD1	CASSPSGTGDQPQHF	TGTGCCAGCTCACCATCCGGGACAGGGGACCAGCCCCAGCATTTT
TRBV19	TRBJ1-4	13	NA	TRBD1	CASNPGGNEKLFF	TGTGCCAGTAACCCAGGGGGTAATGAAAAACTGTTTTTT
TRBV9	TRBJ2-1	13	NA	TRBD1	CASSVPPGGPRFF	TGTGCCAGCAGCGTCCCCCCAGGGGGTCCTCGGTTCTTC
TRBV29-1	TRBJ1-6	18	NA	NA	CSIGLGGRTSSYNSPLHF	TGCAGCATCGGACTCGGGGGTCGGACCAGCTCCTATAATTCACCCCTCCACTTT
TRBV2	TRBJ2-1	13	NA	TRBD2	CATVAGGYNEQFF	TGTGCCACCGTAGCGGGAGGTTACAATGAGCAGTTCTTC
TRBV30	TRBJ1-3	14	NA	NA	CAWSQGSGGNTIYF	TGTGCCTGGAGTCAGGGATCGGGCGGAAACACCATATATTTT
TRBV29-1	TRBJ1-3	15	NA	TRBD1	CSVERDRRTGNTIYF	TGCAGCGTTGAAAGGGACAGACGAACTGGAAACACCATATATTTT
TRBV7-6	TRBJ1-6	18	NA	NA	CASSLEVRGSSYNSPLHF	TGTGCCAGCAGCTTAGAGGTCCGGGGTAGCTCCTATAATTCACCCCTCCACTTT
TRBV11-3	TRBJ2-2	15	NA	TRBD1	CASSPGTGLSGELFF	TGTGCCAGCAGCCCAGGGACAGGGCTGTCCGGGGAGCTGTTTTTT
TRBV3-1/TRBV3-2	TRBJ2-1	13	NA	TRBD2	CASSPGTSVEQFF	TGTGCCAGCAGCCCCGGGACTAGCGTTGAGCAGTTCTTC
TRBV20-1	TRBJ2-5	11	NA	NA	CSARSDSTPYF	TGCAGTGCTAGGTCAGACAGTACCCCTTACTTC
TRBV11-3	TRBJ2-1	13	NA	TRBD1	CASSVYRGGEQFF	TGTGCCAGCAGCGTCTACAGGGGTGGTGAGCAGTTCTTC
TRBV3-1/TRBV3-2	TRBJ2-3	13	NA	NA	CASSQVNGATQYF	TGTGCCAGCAGCCAAGTTAATGGGGCTACGCAGTATTTT
TRBV28	TRBJ1-5	14	NA	NA	CASSLSQGRGPQHF	TGTGCCAGCAGTTTAAGTCAGGGTCGAGGGCCCCAGCATTTT
TRBV5-1	TRBJ2-7	16	NA	TRBD1	CASSFGQGAGSYEQYF	TGCGCCAGCAGCTTCGGTCAGGGGGCTGGCTCCTACGAGCAGTACTTC
TRBV5-1	TRBJ2-1	14	NA	TRBD2	CASSWGLAGIEQFF	TGCGCCAGCAGCTGGGGACTAGCGGGAATTGAGCAGTTCTTC
TRBV7-9	TRBJ1-4	15	NA	TRBD1	CASTAIGTATHGLFF	TGTGCCAGCACCGCGATAGGGACAGCCACCCACGGACTGTTTTTT
TRBV19	TRBJ1-6	14	NA	TRBD1	CASSIGDSGSPLHF	TGTGCCAGTAGTATTGGGGACAGCGGATCACCCCTCCACTTT
TRBV19	TRBJ2-2	14	NA	NA	CASSFLGLPGELFF	TGTGCCAGTAGTTTCCTTGGGCTCCCCGGGGAGCTGTTTTTT
TRBV28	TRBJ1-2	13	NA	NA	CASTTGRGWGYTF	TGTGCCAGCACCACCGGGAGGGGTTGGGGCTACACCTTC
TRBV19	TRBJ2-1	21	NA	TRBD2	CASSDLIPGLAGGNSYNEQFF	TGTGCCAGTAGTGACCTGATTCCGGGACTAGCGGGAGGGAACTCATACAATGAGCAGTTCTTC
TRBV7-8	TRBJ2-7	12	NA	NA	CASSLTSYEQYF	TGTGCCAGCAGCCTTACTAGCTACGAGCAGTACTTC
TRBV5-1	TRBJ1-3	16	once	NA	CASLVTDSLSGNTIYF	TGCGCCAGCCTCGTGACGGATAGCCTCTCTGGAAACACCATATATTTT
TRBV19	TRBJ1-5	15	NA	NA	CASSRQRQGNQPQHF	TGTGCCAGTAGTCGCCAACGACAGGGCAATCAGCCCCAGCATTTT
TRBV15	TRBJ2-3	15	NA	TRBD2	CATSRGGRNTDTQYF	TGTGCCACCAGCAGAGGCGGGAGAAACACAGATACGCAGTATTTT
TRBV28	TRBJ2-7	16	NA	TRBD2	CASSSRTSGGAYEQYF	TGTGCCAGCAGTTCCCGGACTAGCGGGGGGGCCTACGAGCAGTACTTC
TRBV7-3	TRBJ2-5	13	NA	TRBD1	CASSINRGKTQYF	TGTGCCAGCAGCATCAACAGGGGGAAGACCCAGTACTTC
TRBV28	TRBJ2-3	17	NA	NA	CASSSRGGSRYTDTQYF	TGTGCCAGCAGTTCCCGAGGAGGGAGCCGCTACACAGATACGCAGTATTTT
TRBV2	TRBJ2-4	22	NA	TRBD2	CASSEAVLGILAGGLAKNIQYF	TGTGCCAGCAGTGAAGCGGTGCTAGGGATTTTAGCGGGGGGGCTAGCCAAAAACATTCAGTACTTC
TRBV19	TRBJ1-4	15	NA	NA	CASTSPGSRNEKLFF	TGTGCCAGTACCTCTCCGGGTTCTAGAAATGAAAAACTGTTTTTT
TRBV9	TRBJ2-7	14	NA	TRBD2	CASSVGGSSYEQYF	TGTGCCAGCAGCGTCGGCGGGAGCTCCTACGAGCAGTACTTC
TRBV20-1	TRBJ2-7	11	NA	NA	CSASGEYEQYF	TGCAGTGCTTCGGGGGAATACGAGCAGTACTTC
TRBV7-9	TRBJ1-6	17	NA	TRBD1	CASSPGGQVRYNSPLHF	TGTGCCAGCAGCCCGGGGGGACAGGTCCGCTATAATTCACCCCTCCACTTT
TRBV7-6	TRBJ1-6	15	NA	NA	CASSLGQVPNSPLHF	TGTGCCAGCAGCTTAGGGCAGGTCCCGAATTCACCCCTCCACTTT
TRBV3-1/TRBV3-2	TRBJ1-5	15	NA	TRBD1	CASSQDRQGYQPQHF	TGTGCCAGCAGCCAAGATCGACAGGGGTATCAGCCCCAGCATTTT
TRBV28	TRBJ1-2	16	NA	NA	CASSPLRRGEFYGYTF	TGTGCCAGCAGTCCCCTCAGGAGGGGAGAATTCTATGGCTACACCTTC
TRBV5-4	TRBJ1-4	17	NA	NA	CASSLGVWDTPNEKLFF	TGTGCCAGCAGCTTGGGGGTTTGGGACACCCCCAATGAAAAACTGTTTTTT
TRBV14	TRBJ2-3	16	once	NA	CASSPAGFPLTDTQYF	TGTGCCAGCAGCCCGGCAGGGTTTCCGCTCACAGATACGCAGTATTTT
TRBV25-1	TRBJ2-5	15	few	TRBD1	CASSFRTGVPETQYF	TGTGCCAGCAGTTTCAGGACAGGGGTGCCAGAGACCCAGTACTTC